This entry lists 30 T cell receptor beta chains sequenced from one sample in a study of blood T cell repertoires in COVID-19. Only in-frame clones appear in the TCRdb table, and some are missing; sequencing was by immunoSEQ multiplex PCR. The sample has approximately 380,000 clones; 90% to 95% are singletons. The specimen was PBMCs or T cells enriched from blood (not recorded which). The receptor source for this set is a middle-aged woman who had been exposed to COVID-19.

The rearrangement joins TRBV21-1 to TRBJ2-1; the listed D gene, TRBD2, was not tested against the DNA. TRBV21-1 is termed a pseudogene. This CDR3 region has 14 residues. The CDR3 region is CASSKGGAYNEQFF. The CDR3 bases are TGTGCCAGCAGCAAAGGCGGGGCGTACAATGAGCAGTTCTTC.

This chain connects TRBV27 to TRBJ1-2; TRBD1 might be the D (6 bases). V dropped 4 bases and J dropped 2 bases, with 17 bases sitting between them. Germline V gene data show CDR1 as MNHEY and CDR2 as SMNVEV (reference sequence). The CDR3 is 16 residues long. In DNA, the CDR3 is TGTGCCAGCAGTTCGCCTTCGACAGGTTTAAACTATGGCTACACCTTC. Translating gives CASSSPSTGLNYGYTF.

CDR3: CASSLAGSGNQPQHF. The CDR3 nucleotides are TGTGCCAGCAGCTTAGCCGGATCCGGGAATCAGCCCCAGCATTTT. V and J are TRBV7-8 and TRBJ1-5; no reliable D call. V lost 0 bases, J lost 4 bases, and 10 bases lay in between. The CDR3 is made up of 15 amino acids. Germline loops: CDR1 SGHVS, CDR2 FQNEAQ.

The chain combines TRBV6-2 or TRBV6-3 with TRBJ2-7, with 12 bases aligning to TRBD2. V was clipped by 6 bases and J by 4 bases; unmatched bases: 7. The CDR3 spans 15 residues. Germline-derived CDR1 and CDR2 are MNHEY and SVGEGT. The CDR3 DNA follows: TGTGCCAGCAGCGAGGGACTAGCGGGTTCATACGAGCAGTACTTC. It encodes CASSEGLAGSYEQYF.

The chain has TRBV7-6 and TRBJ2-7; 12 bases agree with TRBD2. Germline assignment: CDR1 SGHVS and CDR2 FNYEAQ. Germline trimming cut 5 bases from V and 3 bases from J; bases unmatched to any gene: 5. This CDR3 spans 15 amino acids. The CDR3 spells CASSAGLAGHYEQYF. DNA of the CDR3: TGTGCCAGCAGCGCGGGACTAGCGGGTCACTACGAGCAGTACTTC.

The chain has TRBV7-2 and TRBJ2-5, with TRBD2 matching over 10 bases. Germline V gene lookup returns CDR1 SGHTA and CDR2 FQGNSA. The CDR3 extends over 17 amino acids. The ends lost 6 bases at V and 1 base at J; junction bases unmatched: 11. The CDR3 DNA sequence: TGTGCCAGCAGGCAGGGGGGGCTAGCGGGAGCCCAAGAGACCCAGTACTTC. This codes for CASRQGGLAGAQETQYF.

The table lists this clone with a few counts. In the same sample, other DNA sequences code for this CDR3. CDR3 sequence: CASRRTGGEETQYF. The CDR3 nucleotides read TGTGCCAGCAGAAGGACAGGGGGCGAAGAGACCCAGTACTTC. The rearrangement links TRBV6-5 to TRBJ2-5, with TRBD1 identical over 11 bases. The trim removed 6 bases at V and 3 bases at J, leaving 3 bases unmatched. This CDR3 has 14 amino acids. Per the germline V gene, CDR1 is MNHEY and CDR2 is SVGAGI.

The rearrangement joins TRBV29-1 to TRBJ1-2; D perhaps matches TRBD1 (5 bases). Germline loops: CDR1 SQVTM, CDR2 ANQGSEA. V was shortened by 1 base and J by 6 bases, with 12 bases between the two germline ends. The CDR3 runs to 13 residues. CDR3 DNA: TGCAGCGTTGAAGGGGGGGAGGTCAATGGCTACACCTTC. This gives the protein CSVEGGEVNGYTF.

This clone was seen once. J is TRBJ2-1 and V is TRBV6-2 or TRBV6-3; TRBD1 matches at 10 bases. V trimming: 5 bases; J trimming: 2 bases; junction bases outside the gene matches: 9. Germline V gives CDR1 MNHEY, CDR2 SVGEGT. The CDR3 consists of 17 residues. The CDR3 protein is CASSPTRGTGAYNEQFF. The CDR3 DNA is TGTGCCAGCAGTCCCACCCGGGGGACAGGGGCCTACAATGAGCAGTTCTTC.

The genes are TRBV7-9 and TRBJ1-4; D ambiguous. V shed 3 bases and J shed 6 bases, with 11 bases lying between them. Germline CDR1 reads SEHNR; CDR2 reads FQNEAQ (reference sequence). The CDR3 runs 14 residues. DNA of the CDR3: TGTGCCAGCAGCTTGTCGACCGAGGATGAAAAACTGTTTTTT. Protein product: CASSLSTEDEKLFF.

V usage is TRBV27 and J usage is TRBJ2-5; D not certain. CDR1 is MNHEY, CDR2 SMNVEV, per germline (reference sequence). This CDR3 comprises 13 residues. V lost 4 bases and J lost 5, with 11 bases in between. The CDR3: CASSSQFRETQYF. DNA of the CDR3: TGTGCCAGCAGTTCCCAATTCCGGGAGACCCAGTACTTC.

The V call is TRBV30, the J call TRBJ1-3; no clear D. Trimming removed 2 bases from V and 0 bases from J, with 5 bases in between. Germline CDR1 and CDR2: GTSNPN and SVGIG (reference sequence). The CDR3 runs to 13 residues. The CDR3 DNA reads as TGTGCCTGGAGTTTCTCCTCTGGAAACACCATATATTTT. This translates into CAWSFSSGNTIYF.

V is TRBV13 and J is TRBJ2-7; TRBD1 matches at 10 bases. This CDR3 comprises 14 residues. V dropped 5 bases and J dropped 6; count of bases not matched to a gene: 7. CDR1 PRHDT and CDR2 FYEKMQ come from the germline V gene (reference sequence). The CDR3 sequence: CASSPRDRGSEQYF. The CDR3 DNA reads as TGTGCCAGCAGCCCCCGGGACAGGGGTTCCGAGCAGTACTTC.

The CDR3 bases are TGTGCCTGGAGTCTCCGGAACAGGGCCAATCAGCCCCAGCATTTT. It is translated as CAWSLRNRANQPQHF. The V call is TRBV30, the J call TRBJ1-5, with TRBD1 as a possible D gene (6 bases). This CDR3 has 15 residues. V lost 2 bases, J lost 3 bases, and 14 bases lay in between. The germline V gene encodes CDR1 GTSNPN and CDR2 SVGIG (reference sequence).

The chain recombines TRBV24-1 with TRBJ1-4, with 7 bases identical to TRBD1. This CDR3 is built from 15 residues. V was clipped by 2 bases and J by 4 bases; unmatched bases: 3. The V gene's germline CDR1 is KGHDR and CDR2 SFDVKD. CDR3 nucleotide sequence: TGTGCCACCAGTGATTGCGACAGGGATAATGAAAAACTGTTTTTT. This translates into CATSDCDRDNEKLFF.

V is TRBV27 and J is TRBJ1-6; D is undetermined. The CDR3 contains 14 residues. CDR1 MNHEY and CDR2 SMNVEV come from the germline V gene (reference sequence). V was cut by 6 bases and J by 8 bases, with 14 bases left in between. CDR3 protein: CASRAGQRDSPLHF. DNA of the CDR3: TGTGCCAGCAGGGCGGGCCAAAGAGATTCACCCCTCCACTTT.

The chain employs TRBV14 and TRBJ2-7; 8 bases map to TRBD2. Trimming took 1 base from V and 1 from J; bases not matched to a gene: 15. CDR3 length: 19 residues. Per the germline V gene, CDR1 is SGHDN and CDR2 is FVKESK. CDR3 nucleotides: TGTGCCAGCAGCCAAGGGGTGAAGGGACTAGGACCCACATCCTACGAGCAGTACTTC. It encodes CASSQGVKGLGPTSYEQYF.

The chain uses TRBV7-9 and TRBJ1-2; weak D call: TRBD1 (6 bases). Trimming shortened V by 3 bases and J by 0 bases, and 23 bases separated the two germline ends. The germline CDR1 and CDR2 sequences are SEHNR and FQNEAQ (reference sequence). The CDR3 is 19 amino acids. CDR3 DNA: TGTGCCAGCAGCTTCATTGTTGGGGGCCGCAAGGGAACTAACTATGGCTACACCTTC. Protein sequence: CASSFIVGGRKGTNYGYTF.

This clone came up once. This sequence joins TRBV12-3 or TRBV12-4 and TRBJ2-3; D ambiguous. The CDR3 is 13 residues long. V was pared by 6 bases and J by 4 bases, with 11 bases between. As DNA, the CDR3 is TGTGCCAGCAGCTTCCACAGCCCAGATACGCAGTATTTT. This translates into CASSFHSPDTQYF.

CDR3 sequence reads: CASSTIDRVSEAFF. The CDR3 DNA sequence: TGTGCCAGTAGTACCATAGACAGGGTCTCCGAAGCTTTCTTT. This sequence joins TRBV19 and TRBJ1-1; 7 bases are shared with TRBD1. The CDR3 runs 14 residues. CDR1 and CDR2 from the germline V gene are LNHDA and SQIVND (reference sequence). V lost 4 bases, J lost 8 bases, and 10 bases stayed unmatched.

This chain uses TRBV29-1 with TRBJ1-2, with TRBD1 matching over 8 bases. Germline V lookup: CDR1 SQVTM, CDR2 ANQGSEA. V was clipped by 7 bases and J by 5 bases; unmatched bases: 6. The CDR3 totals 12 residues. CDR3: CSEWTGSYGYTF. The CDR3 DNA reads TGCAGCGAGTGGACAGGGTCTTATGGCTACACCTTC.

The chain employs TRBV14 and TRBJ1-2; TRBD1 agrees at 7 bases. V gave up 6 bases and J gave up 2 bases; unmatched junction bases: 6. Germline CDR1 SGHDN, CDR2 FVKESK. The CDR3 is made up of 14 amino acids. The chain's CDR3 is CASSVDRTNYGYTF. In nucleotides, the CDR3 is TGTGCCAGCAGTGTGGACAGGACGAACTATGGCTACACCTTC.

The chain couples TRBV14 to TRBJ1-6, with D maybe TRBD1 (6 bases). The V gene's germline CDR1 is SGHDN and CDR2 FVKESK. The V and J ends lost 0 bases and 9 bases respectively, with 12 bases between them. The CDR3 has 15 residues. The CDR3 DNA sequence: TGTGCCAGCAGCCAAGAGGGGGGGGGCGTTTCACCCCTCCACTTT. Protein sequence: CASSQEGGGVSPLHF.

This clone occurred once. This sequence joins TRBV2 and TRBJ1-3, with unresolved D. There are 12 residues in the CDR3. Germline CDR1 SNHLY, CDR2 FYNNEI. V lost 9 bases, J lost 0 bases, and 6 bases lay in between. DNA of the CDR3: TGTGCCAGAGCGTTCTCTGGAAACACCATATATTTT. This sequence encodes CARAFSGNTIYF.

The chain links TRBV4-1 to TRBJ2-1; 8 nucleotides match TRBD1. V lost 4 bases to trimming and J lost 10 bases; unmatched junction nucleotides: 12. Germline V gives CDR1 MGHRA, CDR2 YSYEKL. The CDR3 contains 15 residues. The CDR3 here is CASSPDRGDSREQFF. The CDR3 DNA follows: TGCGCCAGCAGCCCAGACAGGGGCGATTCGCGGGAGCAGTTCTTC.

This chain links TRBV12-5 with TRBJ2-3; no clear D gene. Germline loops: CDR1 LGHNT, CDR2 FRNRAP. Trimming removed 0 bases at V and 0 bases at J, with 22 bases between. The CDR3 loop spans 20 amino acids. The CDR3 region has the DNA TGTGCTAGTGGTTTGGTACAAAAAAATAAGTCCTCCCCTAGCACAGATACGCAGTATTTT. Protein: CASGLVQKNKSSPSTDTQYF.

The chain combines TRBV5-1 with TRBJ2-5; D is undetermined. Trimming took 4 bases from V and 4 from J, leaving 14 bases between them. The CDR3 runs to 14 residues. Germline-derived CDR1 and CDR2 are SGHRS and YFSETQ. Here the CDR3 DNA reads TGCGCCAGCAGCCTGCGCGCGACGGGAGAGACCCAGTACTTC. Translating gives CASSLRATGETQYF.

The rearrangement uses TRBV12-5 and TRBJ2-1, with TRBD2 as a possible D gene (8 bases). CDR1 LGHNT and CDR2 FRNRAP come from the germline V gene. There are 16 residues in the CDR3. The germline V and J ends were trimmed by 6 bases and 9 bases, with 24 bases remaining between them. This chain's CDR3 is CASGRSISGAGGEQFF. The CDR3 DNA sequence: TGTGCTAGTGGCCGTTCCATTAGCGGGGCAGGGGGTGAGCAGTTCTTC.

The V and J genes are TRBV12-3 or TRBV12-4 and TRBJ1-2; a weak D match, TRBD1 (5 bases). V lost 3 bases and J lost 3, with 8 bases in between. The CDR3 spans 13 residues. CDR3 DNA sequence: TGTGCCAGCAGTTTTGACAGAGACTATGGCTACACCTTC. It codes for CASSFDRDYGYTF.

The J gene is TRBJ2-1, the V gene TRBV5-1, with D possibly matching TRBD2 (7 bases). CDR3 size: 17 residues. With 4 bases removed from V and 0 bases from J, the gap between germline ends came to 17 bases. CDR1 and CDR2 from the germline V gene are SGHRS and YFSETQ. CDR3 sequence reads: CASSLGGGTSSYNEQFF. The CDR3 DNA reads TGCGCCAGCAGCCTGGGAGGGGGAACGAGCTCCTACAATGAGCAGTTCTTC.